This T cell receptor beta chain was identified in a study of blood T cell repertoires in COVID-19. For the study at large: The analysed material was cDNA or gDNA that came from T cells, B-cell-depleted T cells, or PBMCs.

All enrollees were roughly 18 to 89 years old and from around 25 US areas. Recovery among Cohort 3 donors was established by two negative PCRs, clearance, or symptom resolution. The repertoire was sequenced with immunoSEQ multiplex PCR; TCRdb's copy has only in-frame clones and lacks some. The profile shows under 150,000 clones, 85% of them singletons. Germline assignment: CDR1 SGHDT and CDR2 YYEEEE. Deletions cut 4 bases from V and 2 bases from J, with 13 bases between. The CDR3 is made up of 15 amino acids. The specimen sequenced was PBMCs or T cells enriched from blood (not recorded which). This TCR came from a woman aged 40-49 years who had recovered from COVID-19. The chain is built from TRBV5-6 and TRBJ1-3; D perhaps matches TRBD1 (5 bases). The CDR3 sequence is CASSPRWGAGNTIYF. The CDR3 DNA sequence: TGTGCCAGCAGCCCAAGGTGGGGCGCTGGAAACACCATATATTTT.